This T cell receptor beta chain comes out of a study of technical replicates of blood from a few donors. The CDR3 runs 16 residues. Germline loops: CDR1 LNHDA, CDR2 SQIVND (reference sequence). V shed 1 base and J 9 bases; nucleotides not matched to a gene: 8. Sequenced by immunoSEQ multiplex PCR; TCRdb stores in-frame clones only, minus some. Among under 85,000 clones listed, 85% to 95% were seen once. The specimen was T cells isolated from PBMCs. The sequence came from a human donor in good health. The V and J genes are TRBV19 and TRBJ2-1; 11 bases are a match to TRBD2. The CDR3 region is CASSIGGSGRGVEQFF. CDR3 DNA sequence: TGTGCCAGTAGTATAGGAGGTAGCGGGAGGGGGGTTGAGCAGTTCTTC.